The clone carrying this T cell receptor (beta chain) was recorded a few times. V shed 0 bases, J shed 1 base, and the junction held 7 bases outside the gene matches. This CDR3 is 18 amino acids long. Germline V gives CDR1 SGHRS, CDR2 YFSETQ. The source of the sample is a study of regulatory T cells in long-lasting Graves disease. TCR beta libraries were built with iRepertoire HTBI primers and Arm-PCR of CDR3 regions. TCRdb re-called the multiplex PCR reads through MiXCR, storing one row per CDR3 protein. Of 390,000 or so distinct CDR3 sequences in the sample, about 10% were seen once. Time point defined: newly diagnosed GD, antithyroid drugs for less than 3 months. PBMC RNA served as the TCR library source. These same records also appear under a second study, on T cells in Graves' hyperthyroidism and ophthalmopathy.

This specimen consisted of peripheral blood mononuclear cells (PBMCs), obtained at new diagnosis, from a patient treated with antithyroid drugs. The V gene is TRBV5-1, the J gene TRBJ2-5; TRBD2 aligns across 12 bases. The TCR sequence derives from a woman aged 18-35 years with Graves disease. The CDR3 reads CASSLGLAGAGGQETQYF. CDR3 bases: TGCGCCAGCAGCTTGGGACTAGCGGGGGCCGGTGGCCAAGAGACCCAGTACTTC.